The clone carrying this T cell receptor beta chain was seen ten or more times. Its antigen is currently unknown. This record comes from a study of glioma-infiltrating T cells. V was shortened by 2 bases and J by 5 bases, with 9 bases between the two germline ends. Germline lookup yields CDR1 SEHNR and CDR2 FQNEAQ (reference sequence). The length of the CDR3 is 14 residues. Notes on the study in general: Very few CDR3 sequences were shared between tissue and blood.

The iRepertoire nested amplicon-rescue multiplex PCR amplified TCR alpha and beta CDR3s from RNA. Using its own MiXCR run on the multiplex PCR reads, TCRdb lists one record per CDR3 protein. The data show approximately 100,000 distinct CDR3 sequences, around 28% seen once. The chain couples TRBV7-9 to TRBJ1-4, with D possibly matching TRBD1 (5 bases). The source material was glioma tissue, nonneoplastic brain tissue, or PBMCs (not recorded which). This receptor was obtained from a human donor with low-grade glioma or glioblastoma, undergoing nonglioma brain surgery, or in good health (not recorded which). The CDR3: CASSLRGLNEKLFF. In DNA, the CDR3 is TGTGCCAGCAGCTTAAGGGGACTAAATGAAAAACTGTTTTTT. The full variable domain, with the rest looked up from reference TRBV7-9 and TRBJ1-4, is DTGVSQNPRHKITKRGQNVTFRCDPISEHNRLYWYRQTLGQGPEFLTYFQNEAQLEKSRLLSDRFSAERPKGSFSTLEIQRTEQGDSAMYLCASSLRGLNEKLFFGSGTQLSVL.